Here is one TCR beta chain with its context. Its antigen is undetermined. The sample comes from a study of cytomegalovirus exposure and HLA in healthy donors. Broader study findings: Later on, an analysis found that several of the most significant clusters appeared to be linked to common viral pathogens, which included parvovirus B19. Looking again later, the authors saw that most CMV-associated TCR beta chains seemed HLA-restricted.

Deletions cut 6 bases from V and 0 bases from J, with 15 bases between. This CDR3 is built from 15 residues. Germline V gives CDR1 LNHDA, CDR2 SQIVND (reference sequence). Both 60 Vbeta primers and 13 Jbeta primers went into the PCR. Some clones are missing from TCRdb's copy, which holds only in-frame ones; the method was immunoSEQ multiplex PCR. The data show approximately 120,000 clones, approximately 76% seen once. The gene calls are TRBV19 and TRBJ2-7; maybe TRBD2 (6 bases). The sequence came from a woman aged 50 to 60 in good health and CMV-seropositive. The sample consisted of PBMCs. As DNA, the CDR3 is TGTGCCAGTAGCTTTGCCTTGGGGGGCTCCTACGAGCAGTACTTC. Encoded protein: CASSFALGGSYEQYF.